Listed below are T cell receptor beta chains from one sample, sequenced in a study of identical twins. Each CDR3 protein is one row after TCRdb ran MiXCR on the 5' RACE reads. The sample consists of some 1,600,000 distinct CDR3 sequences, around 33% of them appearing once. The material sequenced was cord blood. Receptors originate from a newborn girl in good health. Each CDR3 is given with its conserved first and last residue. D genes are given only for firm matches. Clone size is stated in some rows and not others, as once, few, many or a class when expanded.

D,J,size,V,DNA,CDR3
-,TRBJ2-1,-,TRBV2,TGTGCCAGCAGTGACCCGTACGAGCAGTTCTTC,CASSDPYEQFF
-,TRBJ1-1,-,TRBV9,TGTGCCAGCAGCGTAGTAACAGGGTGGGCGGTTGAGGCGGACACTGAAGCTTTCTTT,CASSVVTGWAVEADTEAFF
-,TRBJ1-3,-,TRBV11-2,TGTGCCAGCAGCTTTACAGAGGCTGGAAACACCATATATTTT,CASSFTEAGNTIYF
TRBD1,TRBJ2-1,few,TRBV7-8,TGTGCCAGCAGCCGCCTAACAGGGGGCAATGAGCAGTTCTTC,CASSRLTGGNEQFF
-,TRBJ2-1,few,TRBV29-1,TGCAGCGTTGAGGGAGCGGGTGCCTACAATGAGCAGTTCTTC,CSVEGAGAYNEQFF
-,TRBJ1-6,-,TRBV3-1,TGTGCCAGCAGCCAAGTGGGTTCTGGGACAACCTATAATTCACCCCTCCACTTT,CASSQVGSGTTYNSPLHF
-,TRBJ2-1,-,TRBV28,TGTGCCAGCAGCCTTCGAGGGGCAGGATCCTACGAGCAGTTCTTC,CASSLRGAGSYEQFF
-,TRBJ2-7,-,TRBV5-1,TGCGCCAGCAGCTTGGGTCCAGCGGGCTCCTACAATGAGCAGTACTTC,CASSLGPAGSYNEQYF
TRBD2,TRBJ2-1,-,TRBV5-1,TGCGCCAGCAGCTCGCCACTTATGACTAGCGGGAAAAGTGAGCAGTTCTTC,CASSSPLMTSGKSEQFF
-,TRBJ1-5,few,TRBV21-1,TGTGCCAGCAGTAATATCGGGGGGGGGCAGCCCCAGCATTTT,CASSNIGGGQPQHF
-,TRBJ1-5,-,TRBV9,TGTGCCAGCAGCGTAGAGGCCCATCAGCCCCAGCATTTT,CASSVEAHQPQHF
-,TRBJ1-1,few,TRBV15,TGTGCCACCAGCAGAGATTTAGACCCCGCCCATGAAGCTTTCTTT,CATSRDLDPAHEAFF
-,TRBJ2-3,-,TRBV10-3,TGTGCCATCAGTGAGAGGACAGACACAGATACGCAGTATTTT,CAISERTDTDTQYF
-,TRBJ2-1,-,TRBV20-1,TGCAGTGCGCCGGGACTGTTACAGAGCTCCTACAATGAGCAGTTCTTC,CSAPGLLQSSYNEQFF
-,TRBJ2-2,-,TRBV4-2,TGTGCCAGCAGCACCTACAGGGATTTAAACACCGGGGAGCTGTTTTTT,CASSTYRDLNTGELFF
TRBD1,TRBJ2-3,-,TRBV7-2,TGTGCCAGCAGCCCACGACAGGGATCTAGCACAGATACGCAGTATTTT,CASSPRQGSSTDTQYF
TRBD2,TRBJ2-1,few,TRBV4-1,TGCGCCAGCAGCCACGGTATTGGGGGGGGGTGGTACAATGAGCAGTTCTTC,CASSHGIGGGWYNEQFF
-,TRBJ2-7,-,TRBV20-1,TGCAGTGCTACCCAAAGACTCCCGAGCGAGCAGTACTTC,CSATQRLPSEQYF
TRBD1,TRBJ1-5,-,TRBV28,TGTGCCAGCAGTTCTATGACAGGGGGGCGATATAGCAATCAGCCCCAGCATTTT,CASSSMTGGRYSNQPQHF
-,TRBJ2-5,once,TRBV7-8,TGTGCCAGCAGCTTAGCCGGGACACAACTCAATGAGCAGTACTTC,CASSLAGTQLNEQYF
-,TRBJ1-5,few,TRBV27,TGTGCCAGCAGTTTGTTCGGTGATAGCAATCAGCCCCAGCATTTT,CASSLFGDSNQPQHF
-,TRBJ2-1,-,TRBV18,TGTGCCAGCTCGACTAGTGCGGAGTACGATGAGCAGTTCTTC,CASSTSAEYDEQFF
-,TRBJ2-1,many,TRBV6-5,TGTGCCAGCAGCAATTCGGGCCCGCGGGGCAATGAGCAGTTCTTC,CASSNSGPRGNEQFF
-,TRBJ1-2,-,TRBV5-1,TGCGCCAGCAGCCGGGCGACCGTTAACTATGGCTACACCTTC,CASSRATVNYGYTF
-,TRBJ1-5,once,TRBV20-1,TGCAGTGCTAGTGCAGGGGTAGGGCAGCCCCAGCATTTT,CSASAGVGQPQHF
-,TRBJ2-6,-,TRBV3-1,TGTGCCAGCAGCCAAGTCGATCTGCGCCTCTCTGGGGCCAACGTCCTGACTTTC,CASSQVDLRLSGANVLTF
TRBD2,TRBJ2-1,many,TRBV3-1,TGTGCCAGCAGCCCCTATCGACTAGCGGGAGGACAGTTCTTC,CASSPYRLAGGQFF